The 2 T cell receptor beta chains reported below all come from one sample, sequenced in a study of T cells in localized non-small cell lung cancer. Generated by immunoSEQ multiplex PCR, the TCRdb table keeps only in-frame clones and is missing some. Of fewer than 35,000 clones in the sample, 86% were seen once. The specimen comprised peripheral blood, sampled before any cancer treatment. These receptors were obtained from a male donor at least 60 years old with stage III lung adenocarcinoma.

The chain has TRBV14 and TRBJ2-5; TRBD2 agrees at 11 bases. The germline V gene encodes CDR1 SGHDN and CDR2 FVKESK. The V segment lost 0 bases and the J segment 4 bases; nucleotides outside the gene matches: 7. The CDR3 is made up of 17 amino acids. CDR3 amino acids: CASSQDQLAGVRETQYF. Here the CDR3 DNA reads TGTGCCAGCAGCCAAGATCAACTAGCGGGGGTCCGAGAGACCCAGTACTTC.

The rearrangement uses TRBV30 and TRBJ1-3; a possible D gene is TRBD1 (5 bases). The CDR3 length is 13 residues. The germline gives CDR1 GTSNPN, CDR2 SVGIG (reference sequence). Trimming stripped 5 bases from V and 2 bases from J, with 10 bases between. Here the CDR3 DNA reads TGTGCCTGGCAGGGCCAACCTGGAAACACCATATATTTT. Its protein product is CAWQGQPGNTIYF.